The 29 T cell receptor beta chains below come from one sample, sequenced in a study of T-cell reconstitution after alpha-beta-depleted transplantation in children. Unique molecular identifiers were incorporated into the prepared TCRbeta library. One entry per CDR3 protein, called by TCRdb with MiXCR from the PCR reads. The profile shows over 300,000 distinct CDR3 sequences, about a tenth of them singletons. The material was PBMCs from the stem cell graft donor, obtained from the stem cell graft. The receptors come from a human donor who donated a stem cell graft to a child with acute lymphoblastic leukemia.

This clonotype has just a few counts. The V call is TRBV12-3 or TRBV12-4, the J call TRBJ1-2; weak D call: TRBD1 (5 bases). The CDR3 has 14 residues. V lost 0 bases and J lost 4, with 9 bases in between. CDR3 coding DNA: TGTGCCAGCAGTTTAGCGACAGAAACCTATGGCTACACCTTC. Translating it yields CASSLATETYGYTF.

This clonotype has a handful of counts. The V and J genes are TRBV28 and TRBJ2-1; no clear D. V shed 5 bases and J shed 6 bases, with 14 bases lying between them. This CDR3 is 14 amino acids long. The germline gives CDR1 MDHEN, CDR2 SYDVKM. CDR3: CASSHRPVFNEQFF. CDR3 nucleotide sequence: TGTGCCAGCAGTCATCGGCCGGTTTTCAATGAGCAGTTCTTC.

The rearrangement uses TRBV20-1 and TRBJ2-7; tentative D call: TRBD2 (6 bases). Deletions cut 6 bases from V and 2 bases from J, with 14 bases between. CDR3 size: 13 residues. Looked up from germline, CDR1 is DFQATT and CDR2 is SNEGSKA (reference sequence). CDR3 sequence: CSASGWGAYEQYF. CDR3 DNA sequence: TGCAGTGCCTCAGGGTGGGGGGCCTACGAGCAGTACTTC.

The chain uses TRBV4-1 and TRBJ2-3, with TRBD2 as a possible D gene (6 bases). The CDR3 extends over 15 amino acids. With 1 base removed from V and 4 bases from J, the gap between germline ends came to 12 bases. Germline values: CDR1 MGHRA, CDR2 YSYEKL. The DNA of the CDR3 is TGCGCCAGCAGCCAAGGTGGCGGGGCCCCAGATACGCAGTATTTT. Its protein is CASSQGGGAPDTQYF.

The chain has TRBV7-6 and TRBJ1-2; the match to TRBD1 covers 8 bases. Per germline, CDR1 SGHVS and CDR2 FNYEAQ. The CDR3 is made up of 17 amino acids. V gave up 5 bases and J gave up 6 bases; unmatched junction bases: 17. The DNA of the CDR3 is TGTGCCAGCAGCCGCCATTCGGGAGGGGACAGGCTCCATGGCTACACCTTC. This sequence encodes CASSRHSGGDRLHGYTF.

This clonotype was seen repeatedly, ten times or more. This sequence joins TRBV5-1 and TRBJ2-1; weak D call: TRBD2 (5 bases). This CDR3 contains 13 residues. Trimming left V 2 bases short and J 5 bases short, with 8 bases between. The germline V gene has CDR1 SGHRS and CDR2 YFSETQ. Here the CDR3 reads CASSLYGDNEQFF. In DNA form, the CDR3 reads TGCGCCAGCAGCTTATACGGGGACAATGAGCAGTTCTTC.

The chain carries TRBV6-2 or TRBV6-3 and TRBJ2-6, with 7 bases fitting TRBD1. The CDR3 is 13 residues long. The germline CDR1 and CDR2 sequences are MNHEY and SVGEGT. V lost 5 bases, J lost 12 bases, and 7 bases stayed unmatched. The CDR3 region has the DNA TGTGCCAGCAGTCCGACAGGGTGGGGCGTCCTGACTTTC. It is translated as CASSPTGWGVLTF.

The chain carries TRBV20-1 and TRBJ1-5, with D perhaps TRBD1 (6 bases). The CDR3 runs to 15 residues. Germline assignment: CDR1 DFQATT and CDR2 SNEGSKA (reference sequence). Trimming removed 2 bases at V and 1 base at J, with 12 bases between. CDR3 sequence (DNA): TGCAGTGCTAGACCCTTCCAGGGGAGCAATCAGCCCCAGCATTTT. Translated: CSARPFQGSNQPQHF.

The chain carries TRBV7-9 and TRBJ2-2, with no clear D. Trimming took off 4 bases at V and 0 bases at J, with 15 bases between the two ends. This CDR3 contains 17 residues. Germline V lookup: CDR1 SEHNR, CDR2 FQNEAQ (reference sequence). CDR3 coding DNA: TGTGCCAGCAGCTCAAATTCTGGACGGCCGAACACCGGGGAGCTGTTTTTT. This translates into CASSSNSGRPNTGELFF.

The V and J genes are TRBV12-3 or TRBV12-4 and TRBJ2-7; TRBD2 agrees at 7 bases. The CDR3 covers 15 residues. The junction had 8 bases not matched to a gene; V was cut back by 5 bases and J by 1 base. CDR3 sequence: CASSPRLALSYEQYF. The CDR3 DNA reads TGTGCCAGCAGTCCCAGACTAGCTCTGTCCTACGAGCAGTACTTC.

This clonotype was found many times. This chain links TRBV12-3 or TRBV12-4 with TRBJ1-6; D is possibly TRBD1 (5 bases). The CDR3 totals 15 residues. The V end lost 4 bases, the J end lost 7 bases, and 14 bases lay between the germline ends. This CDR3 is CASSSVGGMNSPLHF. CDR3 in DNA: TGTGCCAGCAGTTCAGTTGGGGGTATGAATTCACCCCTCCACTTT.

This chain uses TRBV7-3 with TRBJ2-2; no clear D gene. This CDR3 region has 13 residues. Per the germline V gene, CDR1 is SGHTA and CDR2 is FQGTGA. V was pared by 5 bases and J by 13 bases, with 17 bases between. The CDR3 loop reads CASSLSKDDMLFF. The CDR3 DNA sequence: TGTGCCAGCAGCCTATCCAAGGACGACATGCTGTTTTTT.

This chain links TRBV28 with TRBJ1-1, with 7 bases matching TRBD1. The CDR3 has 13 residues. J gave up 9 bases and V 8 bases, and 12 bases lay outside the gene matches. CDR1 MDHEN and CDR2 SYDVKM come from the germline V gene. The CDR3: CASGIQDRAQAFF. CDR3 DNA sequence: TGTGCCAGCGGGATCCAAGACAGGGCCCAAGCTTTCTTT.

This chain uses TRBV4-2 with TRBJ2-1, with 11 bases identical to TRBD1. This CDR3 is 17 amino acids long. CDR1 and CDR2 (germline): LGHNA, YNFKEQ. The V and J ends lost 2 bases and 3 bases, in that order; junction bases with no gene match: 6. CDR3: CASSQTGQGAFYNEQFF. CDR3 DNA sequence: TGTGCCAGCAGCCAAACCGGACAGGGGGCTTTCTACAATGAGCAGTTCTTC.

The table lists this clonotype with a few counts. The chain links TRBV2 to TRBJ2-5, with D possibly called TRBD1 or TRBD2 (5 bases each). Germline loops: CDR1 SNHLY, CDR2 FYNNEI. The CDR3 runs 14 residues. V lost 2 bases and J lost 4, with 11 bases in between. Here the CDR3 DNA reads TGTGCCAGCAGTGAATGGACACTAGGAGAGACCCAGTACTTC. Translating it yields CASSEWTLGETQYF. Using reference TRBV2 and TRBJ2-5 for the parts outside the CDR3, the full variable domain is EPEVTQTPSHQVTQMGQEVILRCVPISNHLYFYWYRQILGQKVEFLVSFYNNEISEKSEIFDDQFSVERPDGSNFTLKIRSTKLEDSAMYFCASSEWTLGETQYFGPGTRLLVL.

This clonotype was detected only a few times. The chain links TRBV7-2 to TRBJ2-3; D call uncertain. Trimming took off 1 base at V and 1 base at J, with 9 bases between the two ends. CDR1 SGHTA and CDR2 FQGNSA come from the germline V gene. The CDR3 runs to 15 residues. The CDR3 sequence: CASSLVGGGTDTQYF. The CDR3 DNA reads TGTGCCAGCAGCTTAGTCGGTGGGGGCACAGATACGCAGTATTTT. The full variable domain, with the rest looked up from reference TRBV7-2 and TRBJ2-3, is GAGVSQSPSNKVTEKGKDVELRCDPISGHTALYWYRQSLGQGLEFLIYFQGNSAPDKSGLPSDRFSAERTGGSVSTLTIQRTQQEDSAVYLCASSLVGGGTDTQYFGPGTRLTVL.

The chain joins TRBV7-2 to TRBJ2-7; possible D gene TRBD2, 6 bases. The CDR3 runs to 15 residues. The germline gives CDR1 SGHTA, CDR2 FQGNSA. The V gene lost 5 bases and the J gene lost 4 bases, with 18 bases spanning the gap. The CDR3 DNA sequence: TGTGCCAGCAGCCCTCCGGGGACTTCGTTATACGAGCAGTACTTC. It encodes CASSPPGTSLYEQYF.

This sequence joins TRBV5-1 and TRBJ1-5; TRBD1 aligns across 12 bases. This CDR3 region has 16 residues. Germline loops: CDR1 SGHRS, CDR2 YFSETQ. With V trimmed by 4 bases and J by 5 bases, 7 bases remained unmatched. The CDR3 DNA sequence: TGCGCCAGCAGCCCGGGACAGGGGGCAGGGTATCAGCCCCAGCATTTT. Its protein is CASSPGQGAGYQPQHF.

This clonotype was counted between two and nine times. The chain has TRBV12-3 or TRBV12-4 and TRBJ1-2; TRBD1 is a possible D gene (6 bases). V shed 3 bases and J shed 5 bases, with 16 bases lying between them. The CDR3 totals 15 residues. The CDR3: CASSFALSGAYGYTF. The CDR3 DNA is TGTGCCAGCAGTTTCGCCCTCTCAGGGGCATATGGCTACACCTTC.

This clonotype was recorded a few times. The chain's CDR3 is CATPGTGPADTQYF. CDR3 bases: TGTGCCACTCCCGGGACAGGGCCGGCAGATACGCAGTATTTT. This chain connects TRBV7-9 to TRBJ2-3; 9 positions agree with TRBD1. CDR1 is SEHNR and CDR2 is FQNEAQ in the germline V gene (reference sequence). The CDR3 is made up of 14 amino acids. Trimming removed 10 bases from V and 4 bases from J; junction bases left unmatched: 9. Full variable domain (remainder filled in from reference TRBV7-9 and TRBJ2-3): DTGVSQNPRHKITKRGQNVTFRCDPISEHNRLYWYRQTLGQGPEFLTYFQNEAQLEKSRLLSDRFSAERPKGSFSTLEIQRTEQGDSAMYLCATPGTGPADTQYFGPGTRLTVL.

The chain carries TRBV13 and TRBJ2-3, with 14 nucleotides matching TRBD2. The CDR3 has 16 residues. The V gene's germline CDR1 is PRHDT and CDR2 FYEKMQ (reference sequence). The trim removed 5 bases at V and 9 bases at J, leaving 10 bases unmatched. The CDR3 loop is CASSGSGTSGSRTQYF. CDR3 bases: TGTGCCAGCAGCGGATCCGGGACTAGCGGGAGTAGAACGCAGTATTTT.

The chain recombines TRBV6-5 with TRBJ2-7, with D unclear. Germline values: CDR1 MNHEY, CDR2 SVGAGI. The CDR3 consists of 14 residues. The germline V and J ends were trimmed by 4 bases and 6 bases, with 16 bases remaining between them. The CDR3 reads CASSSPQIRIEQYF. In DNA form, the CDR3 reads TGTGCCAGCAGTTCTCCCCAGATCAGGATCGAGCAGTACTTC.

There are many counts of this clonotype. The chain links TRBV6-2 or TRBV6-3 to TRBJ2-1; D unclear. Trimming shortened V by 6 bases and J by 2 bases, and 14 bases separated the two germline ends. CDR1 MNHEY and CDR2 SVGEGT come from the germline V gene. The CDR3 sequence is 15 residues long. The CDR3 bases are TGTGCCAGCAGACCGACTGGATCTACCTACAATGAGCAGTTCTTC. Encoded protein: CASRPTGSTYNEQFF.

In the case of this clonotype: One end of the junction fails to match germline, which may point to a read error. The V gene is TRBV9, the J gene TRBJ1-2, with TRBD1 matching over 7 bases. Germline CDR1 is SGDLS and CDR2 is YYNGEE. This CDR3 region has 13 residues. The CDR3 sequence is CASTVGQDYGYTF. The CDR3 bases are TGTGCCAGCACCGTAGGACAGGACTATGGCTACACCTTC.

The sample holds a few counts of this clonotype. The rearrangement joins TRBV12-3 or TRBV12-4 to TRBJ2-6; D gene unclear. This CDR3 spans 15 amino acids. Trimming removed 7 bases at V and 2 bases at J, with 12 bases between. CDR3 sequence (DNA): TGTGCCAGCACCCTTTCTCCTACTGGGGCCAACGTCCTGACTTTC. Its translation: CASTLSPTGANVLTF.

V and J are TRBV12-3 or TRBV12-4 and TRBJ1-1, with D uncertain. Trimming pared 0 bases from V and 6 bases from J, leaving 8 bases between. CDR3 size: 13 residues. CDR3 bases: TGTGCCAGCAGTTTAGCGGCAGAGGCTGAAGCTTTCTTT. Protein product: CASSLAAEAEAFF.

The sample holds a few counts of this clonotype. This chain uses TRBV7-2 with TRBJ2-7, with 11 bases matching TRBD2. Looked up from germline, CDR1 is SGHTA and CDR2 is FQGNSA. This CDR3 is built from 15 residues. V shed 3 bases and J 6 bases; nucleotides not matched to a gene: 7. CDR3 sequence (DNA): TGTGCCAGCAGCTTGGCTAGCGGGAGGTTTTCCGAGCAGTACTTC. Its protein is CASSLASGRFSEQYF.

The chain is built from TRBV4-1 and TRBJ1-4; the match to TRBD1 covers 7 bases. With V trimmed by 5 bases and J by 0 bases, 6 bases remained unmatched. CDR3 length: 16 amino acids. Germline V gene sequence: CDR1 MGHRA, CDR2 YSYEKL. The CDR3 is CASSDRDSATNEKLFF. CDR3 sequence (DNA): TGCGCCAGCAGCGACCGGGACAGCGCAACTAATGAAAAACTGTTTTTT.

The sample holds a few counts of this clonotype. The genes are TRBV3-1 and TRBJ2-7; 16 bases agree with TRBD2. Germline loops: CDR1 LGHDT, CDR2 YNNKEL (reference sequence). V gave up 4 bases and J gave up 7 bases; unmatched junction bases: 4. The CDR3 is 15 residues long. The CDR3 DNA follows: TGTGCCAGCAGCCCCGCGGGACTAGCGGGAGGGGAGCAGTACTTC. Residues: CASSPAGLAGGEQYF.